The clone carrying this T cell receptor (beta chain) was counted between two and nine times. The antigen remains undetermined. The V gene's germline CDR1 is SGDLS and CDR2 YYNGEE. This CDR3 contains 14 residues. Trimming shortened V by 0 bases and J by 5 bases, and 11 bases separated the two germline ends. The data originate from a study of T-cell memory formation after mild COVID-19. Overall study results and limits: Pre-infection memory contained some responding clones, which suggested that cross-reactive memory had joined.

Constant-segment primers and 5'RACE yielded cDNA libraries for TCR alpha and TCR beta, each carrying sample barcodes and UMIs. MiXCR was run by TCRdb on the 5' RACE reads, yielding one entry per CDR3 protein. The table has around 50,000 distinct CDR3 sequences, approximately 12% seen once. The sequenced material came from PBMCs or a T cell subset sorted from them (not recorded which). The J gene is TRBJ1-2, the V gene TRBV9, with D possibly matching TRBD1 (6 bases). This clonotype was sampled from a man between 18 and 29 years old who had mild COVID-19 (a few samples of this study predate the infection). Cell type and time point are not known. CDR3 in amino acids: CASSVDQGRYGYTF. In nucleotides, the CDR3 is TGTGCCAGCAGCGTAGACCAGGGGCGGTATGGCTACACCTTC.